This entry describes one T cell receptor beta chain. Its specific antigen is unknown. Base qualities are missing; no much larger clone stands one base away. The method was the immunoSEQ multiplex PCR assay. TCRdb limited this immuneACCESS table to in-frame rearrangements with V and J called. A share of clones is missing; checked studies link under half to unresolved V genes, and the rest is unexplained. The table for this sample lists 35,000 to 40,000 clones; 86% of them were counted only once. The ten largest account for about 20% of the sample. These data are taken from a study of radiotherapy plus CTLA-4 blockade in lung cancer (dated by TCRdb to the late 2010s). General notes on the study: Among enrolled patients, about 17% had an objective response and approximately 30% reached disease control.

Overall study results and their limits: The strongest predictors of response, as reported, were early dynamic changes in blood T cell clones along with a rise in serum interferon-beta after radiation. TCR clones derived from tumors expanded in peripheral blood after treatment with radiotherapy and ipilimumab.

CDR1 and CDR2, looked up from the germline V gene, are SGHTA and FQGTGA. From cysteine to phenylalanine, the CDR3 is 13 amino acids long. CDR3 DNA only is kept here, 39 bases in frame from base 1. V is reduced by 1 base and J by 1 base, leaving a spacing of 4 bases between them. The study tested focal radiation therapy combined with CTLA-4 blockade (ipilimumab) in patients with chemo-refractory metastatic non-small-cell lung cancer. The chain is assembled from TRBV7-3 and TRBJ1-1; a confident D gene designation cannot be given. The source was peripheral blood, collected from a patient treated with radiotherapy plus ipilimumab. The receptor was derived from a human donor with non-small cell lung cancer whose response to radiotherapy plus ipilimumab could not be evaluated. The DNA reads as follows: TGTGCCAGCAGCTTAAGCAGGAACACTGAAGCTTTCTTT. It translates to CASSLSRNTEAFF.